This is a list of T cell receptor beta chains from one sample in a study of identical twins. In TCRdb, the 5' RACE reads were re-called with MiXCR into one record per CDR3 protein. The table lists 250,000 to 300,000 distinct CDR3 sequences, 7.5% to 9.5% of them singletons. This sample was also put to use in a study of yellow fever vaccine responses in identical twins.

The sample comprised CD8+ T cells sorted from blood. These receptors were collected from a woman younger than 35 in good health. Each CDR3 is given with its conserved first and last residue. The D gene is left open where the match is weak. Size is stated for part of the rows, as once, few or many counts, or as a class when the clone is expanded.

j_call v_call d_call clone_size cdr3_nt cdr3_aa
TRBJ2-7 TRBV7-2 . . TGTGCCAGCAGCTCTTTAGCGCGAAGCTCCTACGAGCAGTACTTC CASSSLARSSYEQYF
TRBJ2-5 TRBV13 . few TGTGCCAGCAGCCCGCGTGGGTGGGGAGTCTGGGAGACCCAGTACTTC CASSPRGWGVWETQYF
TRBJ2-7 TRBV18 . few TGTGCCAGCTCACCACGGGATGGGGACGAGCAGTACTTC CASSPRDGDEQYF
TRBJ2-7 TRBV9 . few TGTGCCAGCAGCGTAGGGGGTGACAACTCCTACGAGCAGTACTTC CASSVGGDNSYEQYF
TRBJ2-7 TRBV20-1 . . TGCAGTGCGCGAAGGACGGGGGCCTACGAGCAGTACTTC CSARRTGAYEQYF
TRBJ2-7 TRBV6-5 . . TGTGCCAGCAGTTTCGGGGCAGGGTCCTCCTACGAGCAGTACTTC CASSFGAGSSYEQYF
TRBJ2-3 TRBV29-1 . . TGCAGCTCTAGACAGGCCGACACAGATACGCAGTATTTT CSSRQADTDTQYF
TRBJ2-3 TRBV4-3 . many TGCGCCAGCAGCCAAGCGGGGGTCCAAGATACGCAGTATTTT CASSQAGVQDTQYF
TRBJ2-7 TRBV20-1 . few TGCAGTGCTAGGGACACTTTCTCCTACGAGCAGTACTTC CSARDTFSYEQYF
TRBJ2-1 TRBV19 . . TGTGCCAGTAGTATAGCGGGACCGCCCAATGAGCAGTTCTTC CASSIAGPPNEQFF
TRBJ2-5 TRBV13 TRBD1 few TGTGCCAGCAGCGCTACCGGGACAGGGGAAGAGACCCAGTACTTC CASSATGTGEETQYF
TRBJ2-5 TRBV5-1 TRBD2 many TGCGCCAGCAGCGGGACTAGCGGGGGTGTTGCTCAAGAGACCCAGTACTTC CASSGTSGGVAQETQYF
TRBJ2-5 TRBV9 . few TGTGCCAGCAGCGTTGGCGCCCTGGGGGAGACCCAGTACTTC CASSVGALGETQYF
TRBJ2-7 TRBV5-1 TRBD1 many TGCGCCAGCACATTGACCGGGACAGGGGGCTTGTACGAGCAGTACTTC CASTLTGTGGLYEQYF
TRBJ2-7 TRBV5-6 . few TGTGCCAGCAGCTTGAGTCCAGGACTCGCAATTTCTTCCTACGAGCAGTACTTC CASSLSPGLAISSYEQYF
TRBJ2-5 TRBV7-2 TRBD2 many TGTGCCAGCAGCCATAGCGGGGGAATACAAGAGACCCAGTACTTC CASSHSGGIQETQYF
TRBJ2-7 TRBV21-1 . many TGTGCCAGCAGCACCCCGGGACAGGGATGCGAGCAGTACTTC CASSTPGQGCEQYF
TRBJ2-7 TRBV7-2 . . TGTGCCAGCAGTTATGGACAAATATCCTACGAGCAGTACTTC CASSYGQISYEQYF
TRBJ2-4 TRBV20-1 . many TGCAGTGCCCCCTTTGATTACACAGAAAACATTCAGTACTTC CSAPFDYTENIQYF
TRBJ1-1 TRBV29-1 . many TGCAGCGTGGGATCCCGGACTACAGAAGCTTTCTTT CSVGSRTTEAFF
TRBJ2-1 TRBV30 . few TGTGCCTGGAGTGTTACCAGGGTAAGATACAATGAGCAGTTCTTC CAWSVTRVRYNEQFF
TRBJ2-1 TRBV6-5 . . TGTGCCAGCAGTTTACAGGGGGGGCTGGACTACAATGAGCAGTTCTTC CASSLQGGLDYNEQFF
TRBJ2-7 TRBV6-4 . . TGTGCCAGCAGTGAAACAGGGTTTTCCTACGAGCAGTACTTC CASSETGFSYEQYF
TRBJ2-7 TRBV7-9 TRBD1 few TGTGCCAGCAGCCACAGGGACAGGGGGCCCACCTACGAGCAGTACTTC CASSHRDRGPTYEQYF
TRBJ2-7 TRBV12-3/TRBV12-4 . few TGTGCCAGCAGTTTTAGACAGACTCTCTACGAGCAGTACTTC CASSFRQTLYEQYF
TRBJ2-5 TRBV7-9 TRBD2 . TGTGCCAGCAGCCTGACTAGCTCCCGGGAGACCCAGTACTTC CASSLTSSRETQYF
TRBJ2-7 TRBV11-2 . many TGTGCCAGCAGCTTAGAGGCTAGCGTCTCCTACGAGCAGTACTTC CASSLEASVSYEQYF
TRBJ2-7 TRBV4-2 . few TGTGCCAGCAGCCGGGACCTCTCCTACGAGCAGTACTTC CASSRDLSYEQYF
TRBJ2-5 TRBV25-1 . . TGTGCCAGCAGTGATCCTACAGACAGGACAGAGACCCAGTACTTC CASSDPTDRTETQYF
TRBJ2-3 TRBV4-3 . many TGCGCCAGCAGCCAGGGGGCAGATACGCAGTATTTT CASSQGADTQYF
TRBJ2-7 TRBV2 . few TGTGCCAGCAGTCCGACAGGTCTCCTCTACGAGCAGTACTTC CASSPTGLLYEQYF
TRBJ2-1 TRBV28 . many TGTGCCAGCAGTGAGCGGAGCTCCTACAATGAGCAGTTCTTC CASSERSSYNEQFF
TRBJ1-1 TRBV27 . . TGTGCCAGCAGTTTGGACCCCCTGGGCACTGAAGCTTTCTTT CASSLDPLGTEAFF
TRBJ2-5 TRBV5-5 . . TGTGCCAGCAGCGCGGGACAGTACCAAGAGACCCAGTACTTC CASSAGQYQETQYF
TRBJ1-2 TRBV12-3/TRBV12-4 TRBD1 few TGTGCCAGCAGTCTTGACAGGGTGGATGGCTACACCTTC CASSLDRVDGYTF
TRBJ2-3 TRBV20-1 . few TGCAGTGCTAGAGTATGGCGCTCTAGCACAGATACGCAGTATTTT CSARVWRSSTDTQYF
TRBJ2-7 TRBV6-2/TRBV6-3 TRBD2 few TGTGCCAGCAGTTGGGGTGGACTAGCGGTTCACTACGAGCAGTACTTC CASSWGGLAVHYEQYF
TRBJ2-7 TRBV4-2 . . TGTGCCAGCAGCCAAGTTTCGGGAGAGCAGTACTTC CASSQVSGEQYF
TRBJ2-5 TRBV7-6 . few TGTGCCAGCAGCGCCCACCACCAAGAGACCCAGTACTTC CASSAHHQETQYF
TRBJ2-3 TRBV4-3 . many TGCGCCAGCAGCCAAGATTCCAGCGTGGGGGATACGCAGTATTTT CASSQDSSVGDTQYF
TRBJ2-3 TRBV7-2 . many TGTGCCAGCAGCTTAGAGGGGGACACAGATACGCAGTATTTT CASSLEGDTDTQYF
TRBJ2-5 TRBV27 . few TGTGCCAGCAGCAACACAGAGCCCAGTGTTGATGAGACCCAGTACTTC CASSNTEPSVDETQYF
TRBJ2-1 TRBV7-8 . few TGTGCCAGCCTCGCTGAATTCGGTTTCGCCAATGAGCAGTTCTTC CASLAEFGFANEQFF
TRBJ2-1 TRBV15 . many TGTGCCACCAGCAGCCCGTACCCCACAGAGCCATCCTACAATGAGCAGTTCTTC CATSSPYPTEPSYNEQFF